A single sample is the source of the 5 T cell receptor beta chains below, sequenced in a study of vaccination effects on CD4 cells after COVID-19. Culture lasted 10 days before CD4+ T cell isolation. These TCRs are of unknown antigen specificity. TCRdb's copy holds only in-frame clones and misses some; the assay was immunoSEQ multiplex PCR. The sample lists roughly 50,000 clones, 50% to 70% occurring once. The source material was CD4+ T cells from PBMCs cultured without peptide, sampled before COVID-19 vaccination. The source is a human donor who received a COVID-19 vaccine.

This clone appeared a few times. The J gene is TRBJ2-1, the V gene TRBV13, with 9 nucleotides matching TRBD2. The CDR3 extends over 13 amino acids. Trimming at V came to 8 bases and at J to 4 bases, leaving 3 bases not matched to a gene. CDR1 and CDR2 (germline): PRHDT, FYEKMQ (reference sequence). The CDR3 nucleotides are TGTGCCAGCGGGCGGGAGGGATACAATGAGCAGTTCTTC. Residues: CASGREGYNEQFF.

This clone was picked up a small number of times. The chain recombines TRBV7-2 with TRBJ2-4; D is uncertain. Trimming left V 4 bases short and J 8 bases short, with 12 bases between. The CDR3 loop spans 13 amino acids. The germline V gene has CDR1 SGHTA and CDR2 FQGNSA. The CDR3 sequence: CASSSDRTDIQYF. In DNA form, the CDR3 reads TGTGCCAGCAGCTCCGATAGAACCGACATTCAGTACTTC.

As for this clone: At one boundary the junction diverges from the germline segment, which might be a read error. The chain recombines TRBV5-1 with TRBJ1-1; D not certain. The CDR3 is 14 residues long. From germline, CDR1 is SGHRS and CDR2 YFSETQ. The CDR3 DNA reads TGCGCCAGCAGCTTGTGGGTAGGGAACCCTGAAGCTTTCTTT. Amino acids: CASSLWVGNPEAFF.

The chain combines TRBV25-1 with TRBJ2-7; TRBD1 agrees at 8 bases. The germline gives CDR1 MGHDK, CDR2 SYGVNS. V was pared by 8 bases and J by 4 bases, with 10 bases of the junction left unmatched. The CDR3 runs 14 residues. The CDR3 loop is CASSKRQGAYEQYF. The CDR3 bases are TGTGCCAGCTCTAAAAGGCAGGGGGCTTACGAGCAGTACTTC.

The chain joins TRBV9 to TRBJ2-4; 7 bases are shared with TRBD1. J was trimmed by 7 bases and V by 0 bases; bases with no gene match: 7. The CDR3 is 15 residues long. The germline V gene has CDR1 SGDLS and CDR2 YYNGEE. The CDR3 DNA is TGTGCCAGCAGCGTAGCTCCTGACAGGGTGAACATTCAGTACTTC. It translates to CASSVAPDRVNIQYF. The complete variable domain, with remaining parts taken from reference TRBV9 and TRBJ2-4, reads DSGVTQTPKHLITATGQRVTLRCSPRSGDLSVYWYQQSLDQGLQFLIQYYNGEERAKGNILERFSAQQFPDLHSELNLSSLELGDSALYFCASSVAPDRVNIQYFGAGTRLSVL.